This TCR beta chain is from a study of CD8 T cells in ankylosing spondylitis. Study outcomes and limitations: A motif of eight highly homologous TCR beta variants was seen as apparently characteristic of ankylosing spondylitis blood.

Germline V gives CDR1 DFQATT, CDR2 SNEGSKA (reference sequence). This CDR3 comprises 13 residues. The ends were cut back, 7 bases at V and 3 bases at J, with 13 bases in the middle. TCRdb used MiXCR to reprocess the 5' RACE reads, holding one entry per CDR3 protein. The table has more than 600,000 distinct CDR3 sequences, under 20% seen once. Details on this clonotype: Its antigen is unknown.

The chain has TRBV20-1 and TRBJ2-1; D is possibly TRBD1 or TRBD2 (6 bases each). The source of this sequence is a male donor with ankylosing spondylitis. The specimen was blood, either unsorted or a sorted T cell fraction (not recorded which). DNA of the CDR3: TGCAGTGTAGGGGGGCAGGACTACAATGAGCAGTTCTTC. Translating gives CSVGGQDYNEQFF.